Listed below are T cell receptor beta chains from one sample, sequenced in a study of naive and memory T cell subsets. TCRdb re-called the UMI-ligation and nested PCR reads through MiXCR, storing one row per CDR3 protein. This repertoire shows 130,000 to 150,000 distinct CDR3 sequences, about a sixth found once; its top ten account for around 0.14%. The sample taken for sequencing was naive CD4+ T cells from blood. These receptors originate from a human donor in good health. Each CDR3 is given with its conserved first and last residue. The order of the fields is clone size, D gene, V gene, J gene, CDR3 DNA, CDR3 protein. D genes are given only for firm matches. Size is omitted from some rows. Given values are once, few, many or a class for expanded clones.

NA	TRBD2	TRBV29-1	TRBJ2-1	TGCAGCGTTGGAGGGCTAGCGGGAGGAGGTGAGCAGTTCTTC	CSVGGLAGGGEQFF
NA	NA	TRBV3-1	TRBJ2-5	TGTGCCAGTTTACCGGCCTCCAACTTGGAGACCCAGTACTTC	CASLPASNLETQYF
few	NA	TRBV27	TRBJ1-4	TGTGCCAGCAGTTTCTGGGGCACTAATGAAAAACTGTTTTTT	CASSFWGTNEKLFF
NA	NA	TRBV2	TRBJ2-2	TGTGCCAGCAGTGACGGGGCTAGTTGGGCCGGGGAGCTGTTTTTT	CASSDGASWAGELFF
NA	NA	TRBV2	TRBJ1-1	TGTGCCAGCAGTGAAGTGGGCGCGAGTCCTTGGAACACTGAAGCTTTCTTT	CASSEVGASPWNTEAFF
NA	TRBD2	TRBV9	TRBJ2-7	TGTGCCAGCAGCCCAGGGACTAGCGGGATTTACGAGCAGTACTTC	CASSPGTSGIYEQYF
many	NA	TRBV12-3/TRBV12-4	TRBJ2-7	TGTGCCAGCAGTTTCCCGCGAGACAGCCTAACAAATTCCTACGAGCAGTACTTC	CASSFPRDSLTNSYEQYF
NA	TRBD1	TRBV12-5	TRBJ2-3	TGTGCTAGTGGTCCCCGGACAGGGAACGCTCCGAGGCGTGGGGCTTACACAGATACGCAGTATTTT	CASGPRTGNAPRRGAYTDTQYF
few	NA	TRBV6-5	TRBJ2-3	TGTGCCAGCAGTTACGGGGGGAGACGCACAGATACGCAGTATTTT	CASSYGGRRTDTQYF
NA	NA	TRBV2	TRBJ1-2	TGTGCCAGCAGTGAAGCCGGGGTTCGGGAGGAATACAGTCCCTATGGCTACACCTTC	CASSEAGVREEYSPYGYTF
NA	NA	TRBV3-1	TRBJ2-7	TGTGCCAGCAGCCAAGGCGGGAAGCCCGAGCAGTACTTC	CASSQGGKPEQYF
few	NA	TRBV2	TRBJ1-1	TGTGCCAGCAGGGTTAACACTGAAGCTTTCTTT	CASRVNTEAFF
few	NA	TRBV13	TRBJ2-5	TGTGCCAGCAGCTTATCAGGAGCGGAGCGTCACCAAGAGACCCAGTACTTC	CASSLSGAERHQETQYF
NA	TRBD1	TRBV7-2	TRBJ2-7	TGTGCCAGCAGCTTTGTACATGGGACAGTCTCCTACGAGCAGTACTTC	CASSFVHGTVSYEQYF
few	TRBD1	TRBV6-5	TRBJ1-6	TGTGCCAGCAGTTTCGGACAGGGGGATCTCCCTCGCCTCCACTTT	CASSFGQGDLPRLHF
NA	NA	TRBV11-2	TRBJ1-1	TGTGCCAGCAGCCATAAGACAGCCCTGAACACTGAAGCTTTCTTT	CASSHKTALNTEAFF
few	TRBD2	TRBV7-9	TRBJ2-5	TGTGCCAGCAGCTTAGGGTTTTCGCTAGCGGGAGGGCCCCAAGAGACCCAGTACTTC	CASSLGFSLAGGPQETQYF
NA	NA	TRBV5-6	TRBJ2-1	TGTGCCAGCAGCTTGGAGACCAACCCCGACGCGGAGCAGTTCTTC	CASSLETNPDAEQFF
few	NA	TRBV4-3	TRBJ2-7	TGCGCCAGCAGCCAAGACTTGAGGGCTGGCGGGTGGTCCTACGAGCAGTACTTC	CASSQDLRAGGWSYEQYF
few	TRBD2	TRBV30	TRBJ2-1	TGTGCCTGGAGGGGGGGGTCTGTGGGATACAATGAGCAGTTCTTC	CAWRGGSVGYNEQFF
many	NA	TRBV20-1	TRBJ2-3	TGCAGTGCTAAAGTGGCGGGGCTATCCTACACAGATACGCAGTATTTT	CSAKVAGLSYTDTQYF
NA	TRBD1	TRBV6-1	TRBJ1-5	TGTGCCACTAAACAGGGGCCTAGCAATCAGCCCCAGCATTTT	CATKQGPSNQPQHF
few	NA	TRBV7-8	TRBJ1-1	TGTGCCAGCAGCTTAGCTATAGGTGAAGCTTTCTTT	CASSLAIGEAFF
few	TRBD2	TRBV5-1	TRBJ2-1	TGCGCCAGCAGCTTGGCCGCTGTGAGCGGGAGGGGAAATGAGCAGTTCTTC	CASSLAAVSGRGNEQFF
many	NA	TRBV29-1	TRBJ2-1	TGCAGCGTTACCGGGACTTCGCCTGAGGGAGAGCAGTTCTTC	CSVTGTSPEGEQFF
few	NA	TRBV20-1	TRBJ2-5	TGCAGTGCTGCCTCATCTAGCGCGGGAGAGACCCAGTACTTC	CSAASSSAGETQYF
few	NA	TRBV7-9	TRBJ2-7	TGTGCCAGCAGCTTAGAAGCAGGCGAGCAGTACTTC	CASSLEAGEQYF
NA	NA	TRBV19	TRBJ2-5	TGTGCCAGTAGTATAGCTAACACCGAGACCCAGTACTTC	CASSIANTETQYF
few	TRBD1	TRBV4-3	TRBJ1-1	TGCGCCAGCAGCTTCGGGACAGGGGACACTGAAGCTTTCTTT	CASSFGTGDTEAFF
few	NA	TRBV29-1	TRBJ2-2	TGCAGCGTACGGACAGACGGGGAGCTGTTTTTT	CSVRTDGELFF
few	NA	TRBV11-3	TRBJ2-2	TGTGCCAGCAGCTTAGAATCCCGGGAGCTGTTTTTT	CASSLESRELFF
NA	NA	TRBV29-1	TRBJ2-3	TGCAGCGTTCGTCCTAGATTCACAGATACGCAGTATTTT	CSVRPRFTDTQYF
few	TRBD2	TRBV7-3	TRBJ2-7	TGTGCCAGCAGCTTGCGCGGGGGGACTTCCTACGAGCAGTACTTC	CASSLRGGTSYEQYF
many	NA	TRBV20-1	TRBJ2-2	TGCAGTGCTCCCGACAGGACCGGGGAGCTGTTTTTT	CSAPDRTGELFF
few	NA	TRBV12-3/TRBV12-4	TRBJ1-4	TGTGCCAGCAGTTTAGGCGGGGGGACTAATGAAAAACTGTTTTTT	CASSLGGGTNEKLFF
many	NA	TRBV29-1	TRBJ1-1	TGCAGCGTAATAGTACGGGGGTCGGGCACTGAAGCTTTCTTT	CSVIVRGSGTEAFF
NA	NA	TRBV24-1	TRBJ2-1	NA	CATSDVGSGSYNEQLF
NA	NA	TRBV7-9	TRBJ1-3	TGTGCCAGCAGCTTAGCCGGTAATGCCTGGAACACCATATATTTT	CASSLAGNAWNTIYF
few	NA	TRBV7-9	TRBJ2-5	TGTGCCAGCAGCTTAGCGTCGCAGGGAGGGACCCAGTACTTC	CASSLASQGGTQYF
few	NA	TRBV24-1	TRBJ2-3	TGTGCCACCAGTGATTTTGCAGGGGAGACAGATACGCAGTATTTT	CATSDFAGETDTQYF
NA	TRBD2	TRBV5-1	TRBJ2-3	TGCGCCAGCAGGCCCGGGACTAGCGGGAGTGATACGCAGTATTTT	CASRPGTSGSDTQYF
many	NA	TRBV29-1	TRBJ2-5	TGCAGCGTTGAAGTTTGGACAAAAGAGACCCAGTACTTC	CSVEVWTKETQYF
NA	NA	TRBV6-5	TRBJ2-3	TGTGCCAGCACCTCCCGGGTCCTGCACACAGATACGCAGTATTTT	CASTSRVLHTDTQYF
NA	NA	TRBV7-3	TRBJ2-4	TGTGCCAGCAGCTTAGTTAAGGGTAGGCTAGACGGGAACATTCAGTACTTC	CASSLVKGRLDGNIQYF
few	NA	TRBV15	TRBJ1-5	TGTGCCACCAGCAGAGGGGACTCGGGCAATCAGCCCCAGCATTTT	CATSRGDSGNQPQHF
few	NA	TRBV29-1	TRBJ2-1	TGCAGCGTTGAATTGAAGGGGAATGAGCAGTTCTTC	CSVELKGNEQFF
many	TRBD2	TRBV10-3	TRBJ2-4	TGTGCCATCAGCAAGGGACTAGCGGGAGGGCCGGGCAAAAACATTCAGTACTTC	CAISKGLAGGPGKNIQYF
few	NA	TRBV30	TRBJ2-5	TGTGCCTGGACCGGAGCTGTCAAGACCCAGTACTTC	CAWTGAVKTQYF
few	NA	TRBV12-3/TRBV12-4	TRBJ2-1	TGTGCCAGCAGTCCAACCCGAGGACGCAATGAGCAGTTCTTC	CASSPTRGRNEQFF
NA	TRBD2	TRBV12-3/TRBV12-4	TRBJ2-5	TGTGCCAGCAGTTTGAGGCTAGCGGGGAACCAAGAGACCCAGTACTTC	CASSLRLAGNQETQYF
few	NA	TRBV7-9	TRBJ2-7	TGTGCCAGCAGCAAATGGAGGGGGGGCTCGCCCTACGAGCAGTACTTC	CASSKWRGGSPYEQYF
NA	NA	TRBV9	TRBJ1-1	TGTGCCAGCAGCCCAACCAGGGGTAAATGGAACACTGAAGCTTTCTTT	CASSPTRGKWNTEAFF
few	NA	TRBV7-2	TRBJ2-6	TGTGCCAGCAGCTTAGAGTTCCAGCCCTCTGGGGCCAACGTCCTGACTTTC	CASSLEFQPSGANVLTF
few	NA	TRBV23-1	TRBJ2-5	TGCGCCAGCAGTCAAGTTCTAGTGAGGTGGGAGACCCAGTACTTC	CASSQVLVRWETQYF
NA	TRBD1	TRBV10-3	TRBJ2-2	TGTGCCAGCAAAACGGACAGGGGGCGAAGCACCGGGGAGCTGTTTTTT	CASKTDRGRSTGELFF